The clone carrying this T cell receptor beta chain was recorded a few times. Profiled with immunoSEQ multiplex PCR; TCRdb holds only in-frame clones, not every one. The sample has some 290,000 clones; 70% to 90% are singletons. This sample is part of a study of blood T cell repertoires in COVID-19. Turning to the study itself: Material from acute and convalescent COVID-19 was sourced from the United States, Italy and Spain. PBMCs, B-cell-depleted T cells, or T cells provided the cDNA or gDNA that made up the material.

Patients from Seattle were sampled longitudinally, starting during active infection. J was trimmed by 7 bases and V by 6 bases; bases with no gene match: 8. The germline CDR1 and CDR2 sequences are SNHLY and FYNNEI. CDR3 length: 16 residues. Sequenced: peripheral blood. The genes are TRBV2 and TRBJ2-2; 13 nucleotides align to TRBD2. The sequence was obtained from a woman in her 30s with COVID-19, enrolled during active disease. CDR3 sequence: CASSELAGGPHGELFF. CDR3 nucleotides: TGTGCCAGCAGCGAACTAGCGGGGGGGCCCCACGGGGAGCTGTTTTTT.